These T cell receptor beta chains were read from a single sample in a study of vaccination and CD4 T cells after COVID-19. TCRdb redid the calling of the PCR reads with MiXCR, one entry per CDR3 protein. The sample lists 20,000 to 25,000 distinct CDR3 sequences, about 46% occurring once. The antigens of these receptors remain unknown. The sample consisted of CD4+ T cells from blood, cultured in vitro, taken about 7 months after SARS-CoV-2 vaccination. These receptors were collected from a human donor who had recovered from COVID-19. CDR3s leave out the opening cysteine and the closing phenylalanine or tryptophan. The D gene is left open where the match is weak.

V | D | CDR3
TRBV6-1 | TRBD1 | ASSQAGTGYEQY
TRBV12-2 | . | ASRSSTQGFRETQY
TRBV20-1 | . | SLIPTRVAF
TRBV5-6 | TRBD2 | ASSLAGAGGPSTDTQY
TRBV24-1 | . | ATSDLREHTQY
TRBV27 | TRBD2 | ASSHRPGTSSSNEQF
TRBV20-1 | . | SARDPAARSSYNEQF
TRBV6-5 | TRBD1 | ASSYSRDRSNSPLH
TRBV6-2/TRBV6-3 | . | ASSYLPYGYT
TRBV6-5 | . | ASSYSWGGQPQH